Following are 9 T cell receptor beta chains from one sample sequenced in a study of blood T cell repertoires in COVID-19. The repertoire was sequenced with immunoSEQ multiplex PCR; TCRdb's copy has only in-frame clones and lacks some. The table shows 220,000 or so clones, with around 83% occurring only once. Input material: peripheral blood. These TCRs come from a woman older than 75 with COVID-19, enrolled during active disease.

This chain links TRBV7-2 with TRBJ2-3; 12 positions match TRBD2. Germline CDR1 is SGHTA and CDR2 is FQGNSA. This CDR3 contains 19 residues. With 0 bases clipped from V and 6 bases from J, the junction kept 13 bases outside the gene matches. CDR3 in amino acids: CASSLAPSGRGRWGDTQYF. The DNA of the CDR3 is TGTGCCAGCAGCTTAGCCCCTAGCGGGAGGGGACGCTGGGGGGATACGCAGTATTTT.

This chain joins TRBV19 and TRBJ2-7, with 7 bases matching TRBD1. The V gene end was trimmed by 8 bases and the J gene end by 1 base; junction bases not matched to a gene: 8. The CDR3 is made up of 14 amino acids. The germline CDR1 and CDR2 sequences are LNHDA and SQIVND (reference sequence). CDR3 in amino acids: CASGEAGGSYEQYF. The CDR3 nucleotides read TGTGCCAGTGGGGAAGCAGGGGGTTCCTACGAGCAGTACTTC.

CDR3 loop: CASSLTSGRVEQFF. The CDR3 DNA reads as TGTGCCAGCAGCTTAACTAGCGGGAGAGTTGAGCAGTTCTTC. This sequence joins TRBV5-4 and TRBJ2-1; 11 bases agree with TRBD2. V gave up 2 bases and J gave up 9 bases; unmatched junction bases: 4. This CDR3 comprises 14 residues. CDR1 is SGHNT, CDR2 YYREEE, per germline (reference sequence).

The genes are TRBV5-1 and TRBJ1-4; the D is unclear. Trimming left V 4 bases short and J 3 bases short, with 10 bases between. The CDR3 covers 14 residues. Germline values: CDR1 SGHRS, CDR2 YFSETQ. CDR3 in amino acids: CASSPSRANEKLFF. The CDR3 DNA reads TGCGCCAGCAGCCCCTCGAGGGCTAATGAAAAACTGTTTTTT.

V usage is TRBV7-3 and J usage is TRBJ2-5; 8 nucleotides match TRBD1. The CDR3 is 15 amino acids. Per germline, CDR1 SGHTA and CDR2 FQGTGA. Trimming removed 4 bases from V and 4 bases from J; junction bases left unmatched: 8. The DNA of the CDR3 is TGTGCCAGCAGCTACCGACGGACAGGGCGAGAGACCCAGTACTTC. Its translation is CASSYRRTGRETQYF.

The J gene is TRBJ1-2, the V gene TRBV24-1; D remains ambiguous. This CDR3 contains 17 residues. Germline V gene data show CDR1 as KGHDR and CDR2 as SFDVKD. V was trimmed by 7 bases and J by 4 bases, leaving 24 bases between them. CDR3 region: CATSPITPEPSFYGYTF. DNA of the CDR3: TGTGCCACCAGCCCTATAACGCCCGAGCCATCTTTCTATGGCTACACCTTC.

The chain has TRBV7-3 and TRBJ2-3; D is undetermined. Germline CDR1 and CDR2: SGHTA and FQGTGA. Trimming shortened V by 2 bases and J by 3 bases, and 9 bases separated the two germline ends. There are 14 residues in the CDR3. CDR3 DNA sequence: TGTGCCAGCAGCTTATCTGCGAAAACAGATACGCAGTATTTT. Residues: CASSLSAKTDTQYF.

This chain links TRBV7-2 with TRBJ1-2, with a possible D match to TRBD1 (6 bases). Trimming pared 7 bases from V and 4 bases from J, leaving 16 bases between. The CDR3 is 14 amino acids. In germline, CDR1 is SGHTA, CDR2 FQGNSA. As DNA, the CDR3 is TGTGCCAGCACCTTGAAGGGGGGGCTCTATGGCTACACCTTC. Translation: CASTLKGGLYGYTF.

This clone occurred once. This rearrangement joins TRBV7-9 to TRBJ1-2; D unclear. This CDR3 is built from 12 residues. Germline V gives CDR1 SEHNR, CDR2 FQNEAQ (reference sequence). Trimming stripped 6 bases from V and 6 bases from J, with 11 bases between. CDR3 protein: CASSLSTHGYTF. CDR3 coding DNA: TGTGCCAGCAGTTTGAGTACTCATGGCTACACCTTC.